This TCR beta chain was sequenced in a study of shared clonotypes between healthy human individuals. Whole-study findings and limits: Depth of sequencing was expected to influence donor clonotype sharing. In this cohort, only blood was sampled, and tissue repertoires likely differ. In general, naive subsets displayed greater estimated richness than memory subsets did.

This CDR3 is built from 13 residues. Germline loops: CDR1 SGHTA, CDR2 FQGTGA. Trimming took 2 bases from V and 0 from J, leaving 4 bases between them. A note on this clone: Its antigen is undetermined. The same CDR3 also results from other DNA sequences found in this sample.

Sequenced by immunoSEQ multiplex PCR; TCRdb stores in-frame clones only, minus some. The repertoire holds about 2.4 million clones, with 93% as singletons. The sequence was obtained from a man aged 18 to 30 in good health. Some clones in this sample may be carry-over from other donors' samples. The gene calls are TRBV7-3 and TRBJ1-1; D is unresolved. Sequencing used naive CD4+ T cells from PBMCs. This sample's subset: CD45RA+ positively selected. The CDR3 here is CASSLQLNTEAFF. CDR3 coding DNA: TGTGCCAGCAGCTTACAGCTGAACACTGAAGCTTTCTTT.